The 10 T cell receptor beta chains below come from one sample, sequenced in a study of shared clonotypes between healthy human individuals. It was CD45RO-negative cells, positively selected for CCR7, that made up naive CD8 cells, with terminally differentiated effector memory CD45RA+ cells excluded. Sequenced by immunoSEQ multiplex PCR; TCRdb stores in-frame clones only, minus some. In the table there are 600,000 or so clones, roughly 98% of which are singletons. The specimen was naive CD8+ T cells sorted from blood. All receptors derive from a man aged 25 to 45 in good health.

V and J are TRBV5-5 and TRBJ2-1, with D perhaps matching TRBD2 (5 bases). V gave up 3 bases and J gave up 3 bases, with 22 bases separating them. CDR1 is SGHKS and CDR2 is YYEKEE in the germline V gene (reference sequence). This CDR3 region has 18 residues. CDR3 sequence: CASSSARLEVVGYNEQFF. The CDR3 nucleotides read TGTGCCAGCAGCTCCGCCCGCCTGGAGGTCGTCGGCTACAATGAGCAGTTCTTC.

The chain links TRBV7-2 to TRBJ2-7; possibly TRBD1 for D (5 bases). Trimming left V 5 bases short and J 3 bases short, with 14 bases between. Germline values: CDR1 SGHTA, CDR2 FQGNSA. The CDR3 extends over 14 amino acids. The CDR3 reads CASSPPPGNYEQYF. CDR3 nucleotide sequence: TGTGCCAGCAGCCCCCCACCAGGGAACTACGAGCAGTACTTC.

The V and J genes are TRBV6-5 and TRBJ2-2; the D is unclear. Germline V gene data show CDR1 as MNHEY and CDR2 as SVGAGI. Trimming took off 10 bases at V and 3 bases at J, with 15 bases between the two ends. The CDR3 loop spans 14 amino acids. The CDR3 spells CATTLSGDTGELFF. The CDR3, as DNA: TGTGCCACCACGCTATCCGGCGACACCGGGGAGCTGTTTTTT.

The chain carries TRBV6-5 and TRBJ2-1; a weak D match, TRBD1 (6 bases). This CDR3 comprises 13 residues. Between the trimmed V and J ends, which lost 10 bases and 4 bases, there was a span of 14 bases. Looked up from germline, CDR1 is MNHEY and CDR2 is SVGAGI. The DNA for the CDR3 is TGTGCCACCCAGTTTCAGGGGTACAATGAGCAGTTCTTC. Protein: CATQFQGYNEQFF.

This clone came up once. The chain joins TRBV5-6 to TRBJ2-5; tentatively, D is TRBD2 (5 bases). This CDR3 has 11 residues. V was clipped by 7 bases and J by 2 bases, with 6 bases between them. Germline assignment: CDR1 SGHDT and CDR2 YYEEEE. CDR3 amino acids: CASGGQETQYF. In DNA form, the CDR3 reads TGTGCCAGCGGAGGTCAAGAGACCCAGTACTTC.

J is TRBJ2-5 and V is TRBV7-8, with D perhaps TRBD1 or TRBD2 (7 bases each). Between the trimmed V and J ends, which lost 2 bases and 2 bases, there was a span of 15 bases. Per germline, CDR1 SGHVS and CDR2 FQNEAQ. The length of the CDR3 is 16 residues. The CDR3 spells CASSLSGTAYQETQYF. CDR3 DNA sequence: TGTGCCAGCAGCTTAAGCGGGACAGCATATCAAGAGACCCAGTACTTC. Full variable domain (remainder filled in from reference TRBV7-8 and TRBJ2-5): GAGVSQSPRYKVAKRGQDVALRCDPISGHVSLFWYQQALGQGPEFLTYFQNEAQLDKSGLPSDRFFAERPEGSVSTLKIQRTQQEDSAVYLCASSLSGTAYQETQYFGPGTRLLVL.

The genes are TRBV7-9 and TRBJ1-1; D gene unclear. This CDR3 contains 10 residues. Between the trimmed V and J ends, which lost 5 bases and 5 bases, there was a span of 3 bases. Per the germline V gene, CDR1 is SEHNR and CDR2 is FQNEAQ (reference sequence). The CDR3 DNA is TGTGCCAGCAGCGAAACTGAAGCTTTCTTT. Encoded protein: CASSETEAFF. The complete variable domain, with remaining parts taken from reference TRBV7-9 and TRBJ1-1, reads DTGVSQNPRHKITKRGQNVTFRCDPISEHNRLYWYRQTLGQGPEFLTYFQNEAQLEKSRLLSDRFSAERPKGSFSTLEIQRTEQGDSAMYLCASSETEAFFGQGTRLTVV.

CDR3 protein: CASRNRRPYEQYF. In DNA, the CDR3 is TGTGCCAGCAGAAACAGGCGTCCCTACGAGCAGTACTTC. The V call is TRBV28, the J call TRBJ2-7; D might be TRBD1 (5 bases). Germline CDR1 and CDR2: MDHEN and SYDVKM. The CDR3 is made up of 13 amino acids. With 6 bases removed from V and 2 bases from J, the gap between germline ends came to 11 bases. The full variable domain, with the rest looked up from reference TRBV28 and TRBJ2-7, is DVKVTQSSRYLVKRTGEKVFLECVQDMDHENMFWYRQDPGLGLRLIYFSYDVKMKEKGDIPEGYSVSREKKERFSLILESASTNQTSMYLCASRNRRPYEQYFGPGTRLTVT.

A word on this clone: This CDR3 is also generated by other DNA sequences in the sample. The genes are TRBV7-9 and TRBJ2-5, with D possibly being TRBD1 (5 bases). The V gene's germline CDR1 is SEHNR and CDR2 FQNEAQ (reference sequence). V was cut by 0 bases and J by 2 bases, with 7 bases left in between. This CDR3 region has 14 residues. CDR3 in amino acids: CASSLAGVQETQYF. The CDR3 DNA follows: TGTGCCAGCAGCTTAGCAGGGGTTCAAGAGACCCAGTACTTC.

The V gene is TRBV27, the J gene TRBJ2-1; D is possibly TRBD2 (6 bases). Trimming shortened V by 8 bases and J by 16 bases, and 18 bases separated the two germline ends. CDR1 is MNHEY and CDR2 is SMNVEV in the germline V gene (reference sequence). This CDR3 region has 11 residues. The CDR3 region is CASGPGLLSFF. DNA for the CDR3: TGTGCCAGCGGACCGGGACTCCTCTCATTCTTC.